The T cell receptor beta chain described here comes from a study of blood T cell repertoires in COVID-19. Study as a whole: Acute and convalescent COVID-19 specimens originated in the United States, Italy and Spain. PBMCs, B-cell-depleted T cells, or T cells were the source of the cDNA or gDNA that made up the material.

V lost 3 bases and J lost 7, with 20 bases in between. The CDR3 contains 17 residues. Germline CDR1 and CDR2: KGHDR and SFDVKD. Per the study methods: Amplification of reference gene primers provided the estimated nucleated cell counts. Method: immunoSEQ multiplex PCR; TCRdb's copy keeps in-frame clones and lacks some. From that table come the V and J calls and clone size; the DNA was used to work out D and trimming. The sample has tens of thousands of clones; over 75% are singletons. Sequences were obtained from peripheral blood. The chain uses TRBV24-1 and TRBJ1-4; D may be TRBD1 (6 bases). The receptor comes from a human donor in a cohort sampled during active COVID-19. The CDR3 loop reads CATSDHTQGNAGEKLFF. DNA of the CDR3: TGTGCCACCAGTGATCACACACAGGGAAACGCGGGTGAAAAACTGTTTTTT.